The 6 T cell receptor beta chains reported below all come from one sample, sequenced in a study of T cells after yellow fever vaccination (dated 2019 in TCRdb). Libraries came from 5' RACE. The sequencer listed for this sample is Illumina HiSeq 2500. TCRdb trimmed the raw reads at Q25, called clones with MiXCR and kept productive beta chains. Rows merge per CDR3 protein into single entries with the most common DNA and genes. The sample table holds fewer than 450,000 distinct CDR3 sequences, of which more than 9% were seen once. The ten largest clones capture less than 20% of the sample. Explained via the paper, the treatment or condition label denotes: live attenuated yellow fever vaccine strain. This sample comprised PBMCs, obtained on the day of the first yellow fever vaccination. These receptors were taken from a man between 18 and 29 years old who received the YFV17D yellow fever vaccine.

Details on this clonotype: The conserved phenylalanine or tryptophan is not found at the CDR3 terminus, so this likely reflects a read error. As DNA, the CDR3 is TGCAGTGCTAGCTCAGTCAGGACTAGCGGGTACGAGCAGTACCTC. It translates to CSASSVRTSGYEQYL. The J gene is TRBJ2-7, the V gene TRBV20-1, with 11 bases lining up with TRBD2. Unmatched junction bases numbered 8, after V lost 3 bases and J lost 4 bases. The germline V gene encodes CDR1 DFQATT and CDR2 SNEGSKA (reference sequence). The CDR3 spans 15 residues.

The chain has TRBV7-8 and TRBJ2-3; 7 nucleotides align to TRBD1. CDR1 and CDR2 from the germline V gene are SGHVS and FQNEAQ. The junction had 4 bases not matched to a gene; V was cut back by 3 bases and J by 4 bases. There are 14 residues in the CDR3. The CDR3 coding sequence is TGTGCCAGCAGCTTCTCTACAGGGGCAGATACGCAGTATTTT. This sequence encodes CASSFSTGADTQYF.

This clonotype was counted between two and nine times. The chain uses TRBV6-1 and TRBJ2-1, with 7 nucleotides matching TRBD1. J lost 4 bases, V lost 3 bases, and 6 bases had no gene match. The CDR3 extends over 15 amino acids. Germline CDR1 MNHNS, CDR2 SASEGT. The CDR3 bases are TGTGCCAGCAGTGAGAGCCGGGACAGTTACAATGAGCAGTTCTTC. Its translation: CASSESRDSYNEQFF.

In this sample, this clonotype turned up a few times. The V call is TRBV5-1, the J call TRBJ1-2; tentatively, D is TRBD1 (6 bases). The germline gives CDR1 SGHRS, CDR2 YFSETQ. V lost 4 bases and J lost 6, with 16 bases in between. The CDR3 is 14 residues long. CDR3 amino acids: CASSGGGLGDGYTF. CDR3 DNA sequence: TGCGCCAGCAGCGGAGGGGGACTCGGCGATGGCTACACCTTC.

This clonotype was detected only a few times. This chain connects TRBV7-9 to TRBJ2-1; TRBD2 agrees at 8 bases. The CDR3 consists of 16 residues. V lost 5 bases, J lost 4 bases, and 10 bases stayed unmatched. Germline V gene data show CDR1 as SEHNR and CDR2 as FQNEAQ (reference sequence). CDR3 sequence reads: CASSPTGGEGYNEQFF. The CDR3 DNA follows: TGTGCCAGCAGCCCCACGGGGGGGGAAGGATACAATGAGCAGTTCTTC.

V and J are TRBV7-3 and TRBJ1-1; 7 bases agree with TRBD1. Germline V CDR1 and CDR2: SGHTA, FQGTGA. There are 15 residues in the CDR3. The ends lost 5 bases at V and 1 base at J; junction bases unmatched: 7. CDR3 sequence: CASSLQGLPNTEAFF. The DNA of the CDR3 is TGTGCCAGCAGCCTACAGGGGTTACCGAACACTGAAGCTTTCTTT.